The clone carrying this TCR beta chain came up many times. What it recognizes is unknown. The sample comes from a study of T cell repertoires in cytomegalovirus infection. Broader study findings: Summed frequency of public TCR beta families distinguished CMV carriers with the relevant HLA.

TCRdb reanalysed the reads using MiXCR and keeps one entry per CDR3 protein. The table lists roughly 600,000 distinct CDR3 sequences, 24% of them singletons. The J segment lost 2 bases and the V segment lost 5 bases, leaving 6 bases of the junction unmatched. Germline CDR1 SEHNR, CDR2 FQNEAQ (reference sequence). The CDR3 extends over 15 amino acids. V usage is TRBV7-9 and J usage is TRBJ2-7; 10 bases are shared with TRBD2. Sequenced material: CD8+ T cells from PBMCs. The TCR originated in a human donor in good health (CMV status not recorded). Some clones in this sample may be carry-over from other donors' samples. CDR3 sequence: CASSEGGLAAYEQYF. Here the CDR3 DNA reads TGTGCCAGCAGCGAGGGTGGACTAGCGGCCTACGAGCAGTACTTC.